This TCR beta chain was sequenced in a study of T cell responses to AZD1222 COVID-19 vaccine. Findings and caveats of the study: At study baseline, merely a handful of AZD1222 recipients were seropositive. Scientists sampled the repertoires only once the peak T cell response had passed. CD4 TCRs linked to vaccination spanned spike, dominating at 160-218 and 743-854. Possibly, clonal diversity was underestimated; donors were largely white British and included more females.

Comment on this clone: Its antigen is undetermined.

The V end was cut by 5 bases, the J end by 0 bases, with 8 bases between. Germline values: CDR1 SEHNR, CDR2 FQNEAQ (reference sequence). There are 14 residues in the CDR3. Using immunoSEQ multiplex PCR, the repertoire was profiled, and TCRdb retains in-frame clones only, with some absent. The repertoire holds about 97,000 clones, with roughly nine tenths as singletons. V gene TRBV7-9 combines with J gene TRBJ2-1; no clear D. The TCR sequence derives from an adult in good health. The material sequenced was peripheral blood, taken on day 0 of AZD1222 vaccination. CDR3 sequence (DNA): TGTGCCAGCAGCCCCTCTCGCTCCTACAATGAGCAGTTCTTC. This encodes CASSPSRSYNEQFF.